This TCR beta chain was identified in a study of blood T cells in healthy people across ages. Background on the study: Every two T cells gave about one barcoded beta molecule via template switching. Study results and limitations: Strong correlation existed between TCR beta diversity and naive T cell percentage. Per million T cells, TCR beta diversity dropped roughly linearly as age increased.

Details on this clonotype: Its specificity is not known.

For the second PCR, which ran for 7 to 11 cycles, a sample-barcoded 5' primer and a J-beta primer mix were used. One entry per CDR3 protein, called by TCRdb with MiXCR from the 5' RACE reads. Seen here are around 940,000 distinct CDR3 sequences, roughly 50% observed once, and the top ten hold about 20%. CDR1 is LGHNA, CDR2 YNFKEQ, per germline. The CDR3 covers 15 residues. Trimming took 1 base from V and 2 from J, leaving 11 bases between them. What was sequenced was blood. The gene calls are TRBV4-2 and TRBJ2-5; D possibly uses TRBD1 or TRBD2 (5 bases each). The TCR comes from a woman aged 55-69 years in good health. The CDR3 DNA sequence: TGTGCCAGCAGCCAAGGAGGCAGGGAGCAAGAGACCCAGTACTTC. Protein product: CASSQGGREQETQYF.